Below, one TCR beta chain is given with its context. Its antigen remains unidentified. Per-base quality was not reported, and no clone a single base away is much larger than it. According to the germline V gene, CDR1 reads SGHTA and CDR2 reads FQGNSA. Trimming removed 0 bases from V and 0 bases from J; the gene matches leave 2 bases unexplained. From the cysteine through the phenylalanine, the CDR3 covers 16 amino acids. The CDR3 DNA has 48 bases and is translated from base 1. This entry is derived from a study of PD-1 blockade in classical Hodgkin lymphoma (dated by TCRdb to about 2020). In the study overall: Nivolumab dosing was 3 mg/kg intravenously every 2 weeks, continuing until either disease progression or unacceptable toxicity. The study used CyTOF and TCR beta sequencing to define a peripheral blood immune signature of response to PD-1 blockade in classical Hodgkin lymphoma.

Study-level results and caveats: Trial patients achieving complete response had baseline diversity similar to newly diagnosed patients, whereas partial responders and progressors had significantly lower diversity. Patients starting nivolumab less than 1 year after ASCT had lower diversity and were excluded from later analyses to avoid confounding by immune reconstitution. The study covered only a single clinical trial cohort, and the causes of the repertoire differences, possibly disease activity or prior therapy, were still not defined. CD4+ but not CD8+ TCR diversity rose significantly by C4D1 (p=0.0027 vs p=0.16), most apparent in complete responders (p=0.02). Baseline TCR diversity was reported as lower in newly diagnosed patients than in healthy donors, and lower still in relapsed/refractory patients.

This specimen's time point label, per the study, means: cycle 1 day 1 (C1D1), immediately before nivolumab initiation. Every trial patient had relapsed following autologous stem cell transplantation, and prior brentuximab vedotin exposure was what differed among cohorts A, B and C. The trial cohort was composed of over 50 patients with relapsed/refractory classical Hodgkin lymphoma, for whom complete response, partial response or progressive disease was recorded as best overall response. In the multi-cohort phase II CheckMate 205 trial, trial patients received single-agent nivolumab. An independent review committee assessed best overall response by applying the 2007 International Working Group response criteria. Trial PBMCs were collected immediately before nivolumab initiation (C1D1) and during therapy at cycle 2 day 1 and cycle 4 day 1. Peripheral blood was collected in 8 mL Vacutainer Cell Preparation Tubes, from which PBMCs were isolated by centrifugation and then cryopreserved.

Genomic DNA was extracted with the Qiagen DNeasy kit from unsorted PBMCs and from negatively selected CD4+ and CD8+ fractions. Using primers that anneal to V and J segments, immunoSEQ multiplex PCR amplified the TCR beta CDR3 regions. Amplification bias was minimized using a synthetic immune receptor repertoire, and residual bias was removed computationally after sequencing. Under the source paper's analysis protocol: Repertoire diversity was quantified as the Shannon entropy index using custom Python scripts. Unsorted, CD4+ and CD8+ repertoires were examined separately, except in combined analyses, for which CD4+ and CD8+ sequences were merged in silico. A clone was considered expanded if an increase in frequency of at least 2-fold after treatment relative to C1D1 was found, and a pseudocount of 0.5 was applied to clones undetected at baseline. Clones with 0 or 1 copy at C1D1 were defined as singleton clones, while clones with 2 or more copies were defined as non-singleton clones. By matching protein sequences in sorted samples from the same patient, clones expanded in unsorted samples were annotated as CD4+, CD8+ or unknown. Diversity changes from C1D1 to C4D1 were tested in paired samples using Wilcoxon tests. TCRdb re-hosts the immuneACCESS table, in-frame sequences only. Its copies lack some clones; in the studies checked, an unresolved V gene accounts for under half of them, and the cause for the rest is not known. V and J calls and clone size follow that table, whereas D and trimming were derived from the DNA. In this sample the table shows over 35,000 clones, around 87% of which occur a single time. Around 9.7% of the sample lies in the top ten.

Rearrangement joined TRBV7-2 to TRBJ1-3, and 7 junction bases match TRBD1. Source: peripheral blood mononuclear cells (PBMCs), taken at baseline. The sequence was collected from a human donor with classical Hodgkin lymphoma. The nucleotide sequence reads TGTGCCAGCAGCTTAGCTCGGGACAGCTCTGGAAACACCATATATTTT. The resulting protein is CASSLARDSSGNTIYF.